These 28 T cell receptor beta chains originate from one sample sequenced in a study of blood T cell repertoires in COVID-19. The protocol was immunoSEQ multiplex PCR, while the TCRdb copy is restricted to in-frame clones and leaves out a portion. This table has 390,000 or so clones, 80% to 90% appearing once. Sequenced material: PBMCs or T cells enriched from blood (not recorded which). The receptors derive from a woman aged 45 to 65 who had recovered from COVID-19.

A few counts support this clone. The genes are TRBV5-4 and TRBJ1-2, with 8 positions matching TRBD1. CDR3 length: 14 amino acids. Germline V gene lookup returns CDR1 SGHNT and CDR2 YYREEE (reference sequence). V lost 4 bases to trimming and J lost 8 bases; unmatched junction nucleotides: 10. The CDR3 region has the DNA TGTGCCAGCAGCCATAAGGGACAGGCCTCGGGCTACACCTTC. It codes for CASSHKGQASGYTF.

The chain employs TRBV7-9 and TRBJ1-1; D remains unclear. This CDR3 region has 13 residues. Germline CDR1 reads SEHNR; CDR2 reads FQNEAQ (reference sequence). V was shortened by 2 bases and J by 4 bases, with 8 bases between the two germline ends. The CDR3 DNA sequence: TGTGCCAGCAGCTTAAACGGACTCACTGAAGCTTTCTTT. Its translation is CASSLNGLTEAFF.

The gene calls are TRBV28 and TRBJ1-5; D gene uncertain. V was cut by 6 bases and J by 6 bases, with 9 bases left in between. The CDR3 covers 12 residues. The germline V gene encodes CDR1 MDHEN and CDR2 SYDVKM. CDR3: CASRTGGQPQHF. CDR3 bases: TGTGCCAGCAGAACTGGAGGTCAGCCCCAGCATTTT.

In its sample, this clone was seen once. This chain joins TRBV5-6 and TRBJ1-2; 11 bases line up with TRBD1. The CDR3 runs to 14 residues. The germline V gene encodes CDR1 SGHDT and CDR2 YYEEEE. V shed 3 bases, J shed 10 bases, and the junction held 8 bases outside the gene matches. The CDR3 loop is CASSWRTGGSAYTF. CDR3 DNA sequence: TGTGCCAGCAGCTGGCGGACAGGGGGCTCGGCCTACACCTTC.

The chain has TRBV27 and TRBJ1-6, with TRBD1 matching 9 bases. This CDR3 comprises 16 residues. The V gene end was trimmed by 5 bases and the J gene end by 6 bases; junction bases not matched to a gene: 8. Germline values: CDR1 MNHEY, CDR2 SMNVEV (reference sequence). CDR3 loop: CASSGRQGVANSPLHF. The DNA of the CDR3 is TGTGCCAGCAGTGGAAGACAGGGGGTTGCTAATTCACCCCTCCACTTT.

CDR3 in DNA: TGTGCCAGCTCACCAGGACATGGTGAGCAGTTCTTC. This translates into CASSPGHGEQFF. J is TRBJ2-1 and V is TRBV18, with TRBD1 as a possible D gene (5 bases). CDR1 and CDR2 (germline): KGHSH, LQKENI. V dropped 2 bases and J dropped 9 bases, with 8 bases sitting between them. The CDR3 covers 12 residues. Looking up the rest from reference TRBV18 and TRBJ2-1 gives the full variable domain: NAGVMQNPRHLVRRRGQEARLRCSPMKGHSHVYWYRQLPEEGLKFMVYLQKENIIDESGMPKERFSAEFPKEGPSILRIQQVVRGDSAAYFCASSPGHGEQFFGPGTRLTVL.

As DNA, the CDR3 is TGTGCCAGCTACTCTCGAGAGTACTATGGCTACACCTTC. Translation: CASYSREYYGYTF. V usage is TRBV27 and J usage is TRBJ1-2; D gene ambiguous. Trimming left V 8 bases short and J 3 bases short, with 13 bases between. The CDR3 has 13 residues. Germline V gene sequence: CDR1 MNHEY, CDR2 SMNVEV (reference sequence).

This clone was detected a few times. The V call is TRBV2, the J call TRBJ2-7; 7 bases are a match to TRBD1. V was pared by 4 bases and J by 6 bases, with 9 bases of the junction left unmatched. The CDR3 consists of 14 residues. Germline V gene data show CDR1 as SNHLY and CDR2 as FYNNEI. CDR3 region: CASSAQTSGGEQYF. Written as DNA, the CDR3 is TGTGCCAGCAGTGCCCAGACCTCAGGGGGCGAGCAGTACTTC. Variable domain in full (rest from reference TRBV2 and TRBJ2-7): EPEVTQTPSHQVTQMGQEVILRCVPISNHLYFYWYRQILGQKVEFLVSFYNNEISEKSEIFDDQFSVERPDGSNFTLKIRSTKLEDSAMYFCASSAQTSGGEQYFGPGTRLTVT.

This clone was observed a few times. The chain links TRBV4-2 to TRBJ1-5; D might be TRBD1 (5 bases). This CDR3 region has 14 residues. CDR1 and CDR2 (germline): LGHNA, YNFKEQ. V was cut by 1 base and J by 9 bases, with 13 bases left in between. The CDR3 nucleotides are TGTGCCAGCAGCCAAGGGACGGGCGGGGGGCCCCAGCATTTT. The encoded protein is CASSQGTGGGPQHF.

The rearrangement joins TRBV12-3 or TRBV12-4 to TRBJ2-5; tentative D call: TRBD1 (5 bases). This CDR3 has 12 residues. V lost 6 bases to trimming and J lost 7 bases, with 12 bases between them. The CDR3 reads CASSPQGTTQYF. The CDR3, as DNA: TGTGCCAGCAGCCCCCAGGGTACGACCCAGTACTTC.

The gene calls are TRBV27 and TRBJ2-2; TRBD1 agrees at 8 bases. Trimming took 6 bases from V and 6 from J; bases not matched to a gene: 9. This CDR3 spans 15 amino acids. The germline CDR1 and CDR2 sequences are MNHEY and SMNVEV (reference sequence). CDR3: CASRRGQGEAGELFF. The CDR3 bases are TGTGCCAGCAGGAGAGGACAGGGTGAGGCCGGGGAGCTGTTTTTT.

This chain joins TRBV6-1 and TRBJ1-3; possible D gene TRBD1, 6 bases. V lost 1 base to trimming and J lost 0 bases, with 22 bases between them. Germline CDR1 is MNHNS and CDR2 is SASEGT. This CDR3 comprises 20 residues. The CDR3 sequence: CASSEGQGQSGDPSGNTIYF. For the CDR3, the DNA is TGTGCCAGCAGTGAAGGGCAAGGACAGTCAGGGGACCCCTCTGGAAACACCATATATTTT.

This sequence joins TRBV27 and TRBJ1-4; D gene uncertain. V lost 5 bases and J 8 bases, leaving 18 bases between the germline ends. Germline CDR1 and CDR2: MNHEY and SMNVEV (reference sequence). The length of the CDR3 is 15 residues. This CDR3 is CASSLGRYLSEKLFF. CDR3 in DNA: TGTGCCAGCAGTCTTGGGAGATACTTATCGGAAAAACTGTTTTTT.

This clone was counted only a few times. This sequence joins TRBV28 and TRBJ1-5; 7 positions match TRBD1. This CDR3 contains 14 residues. Germline V gene lookup returns CDR1 MDHEN and CDR2 SYDVKM. The V segment lost 8 bases and the J segment 3 bases; nucleotides outside the gene matches: 7. CDR3 residues: CASRTGTDNQPQHF. The CDR3 DNA follows: TGTGCCAGCCGGACCGGGACAGACAATCAGCCCCAGCATTTT. Full variable domain (missing parts from reference TRBV28 and TRBJ1-5): DVKVTQSSRYLVKRTGEKVFLECVQDMDHENMFWYRQDPGLGLRLIYFSYDVKMKEKGDIPEGYSVSREKKERFSLILESASTNQTSMYLCASRTGTDNQPQHFGDGTRLSIL.

The J gene is TRBJ2-1, the V gene TRBV28, with 9 bases lining up with TRBD1. V dropped 6 bases and J dropped 7; count of bases not matched to a gene: 10. The CDR3 runs to 15 residues. Looked up from germline, CDR1 is MDHEN and CDR2 is SYDVKM. In DNA form, the CDR3 reads TGTGCCAGCAGCGCCTGGGACAGGGAGAATAATGAGCAGTTCTTC. Residues: CASSAWDRENNEQFF.

The V gene is TRBV10-3, the J gene TRBJ1-2, with 7 bases fitting TRBD1. Trimming at V came to 7 bases and at J to 3 bases, leaving 5 bases not matched to a gene. CDR1 ENHRY and CDR2 SYGVKD come from the germline V gene. The CDR3 sequence is 13 residues long. The DNA of the CDR3 is TGTGCCATCAAGACAGGGAATGACTATGGCTACACCTTC. It codes for CAIKTGNDYGYTF.

The CDR3 spells CASSPSGIEQYF. The CDR3 coding sequence is TGTGCCAGCAGCCCCTCAGGGATAGAGCAGTACTTC. This chain connects TRBV11-2 to TRBJ2-7; weak D call: TRBD1 (5 bases). Germline V gene sequence: CDR1 SGHAT, CDR2 FQNNGV. The CDR3 sequence is 12 residues long. Trimming took 5 bases from V and 7 from J, leaving 12 bases between them.

This clone was seen just once. This CDR3 is CATLGQGAPPTNEKLFF. The CDR3 DNA sequence: TGTGCCACCTTAGGACAGGGGGCTCCACCAACTAATGAAAAACTGTTTTTT. The chain is built from TRBV24-1 and TRBJ1-4; 11 bases are a match to TRBD1. V lost 9 bases, J lost 0 bases, and 8 bases stayed unmatched. The CDR3 extends over 17 amino acids. CDR1 KGHDR and CDR2 SFDVKD come from the germline V gene.

The genes are TRBV4-3 and TRBJ1-2; tentative D call: TRBD1 (5 bases). Trimming stripped 0 bases from V and 7 bases from J, with 15 bases between. The germline V gene has CDR1 LGHNA and CDR2 YSLEER. This CDR3 region has 15 residues. This CDR3 reads CASSQDFPRVGGYTF. The CDR3 DNA sequence: TGCGCCAGCAGCCAAGATTTCCCCAGGGTAGGTGGCTACACCTTC.

This clone was detected once. The rearrangement links TRBV19 to TRBJ2-3, with 10 bases matching TRBD2. From germline, CDR1 is LNHDA and CDR2 SQIVND (reference sequence). The CDR3 consists of 13 residues. Trimming removed 7 bases from V and 4 bases from J; junction bases left unmatched: 2. The CDR3 loop is CASMSGGADTQYF. Written as DNA, the CDR3 is TGTGCCAGTATGAGCGGGGGGGCAGATACGCAGTATTTT.

The chain has TRBV6-5 and TRBJ1-1; possibly TRBD1 for D (6 bases). Per the germline V gene, CDR1 is MNHEY and CDR2 is SVGAGI. This CDR3 comprises 11 residues. The V and J ends lost 7 bases and 6 bases respectively, with 9 bases between them. The DNA of the CDR3 is TGTGCCAGCACCAGGGGTCCTGAAGCTTTCTTT. Translation: CASTRGPEAFF.

V and J are TRBV4-1 and TRBJ2-1; 9 bases are a match to TRBD2. The CDR3 contains 15 residues. The germline V gene encodes CDR1 MGHRA and CDR2 YSYEKL. V gave up 4 bases and J gave up 3 bases; unmatched junction bases: 4. The chain's CDR3 is CASSPDSGGYNEQFF. The CDR3, as DNA: TGCGCCAGCAGCCCAGATAGCGGGGGCTACAATGAGCAGTTCTTC.

The V and J genes are TRBV3-1 (or the pseudogene TRBV3-2) and TRBJ2-1; 9 positions match TRBD1. The CDR3 extends over 18 amino acids. Per the germline V gene, CDR1 is LGHDT and CDR2 is YNNKEL (reference sequence). The ends lost 4 bases at V and 7 bases at J; junction bases unmatched: 17. For the CDR3, the DNA is TGTGCCAGCAGCCGGGACAGGGATTATTCGTTCCGCGTTAATGAGCAGTTCTTC. As protein: CASSRDRDYSFRVNEQFF.

The V and J genes are TRBV27 and TRBJ1-5; TRBD1 is a possible D gene (6 bases). CDR1 and CDR2 from the germline V gene are MNHEY and SMNVEV (reference sequence). Trimming stripped 5 bases from V and 3 bases from J, with 17 bases between. The CDR3 runs to 16 residues. CDR3 loop: CASSPHPQGNNQPQHF. The CDR3 DNA reads TGTGCCAGCAGTCCCCACCCACAGGGTAACAATCAGCCCCAGCATTTT.

This clone was seen a single time. The V call is TRBV21-1, the J call TRBJ2-6; the D segment call TRBD1 is taken from the table without a DNA check. TRBV21-1 is a known pseudogene. The CDR3 covers 16 residues. The CDR3 DNA is TGTGCCAGCACCTACCCAGGAACCTCTGGGGCCAACGTCCTGACTTTC. It yields the protein CASTYPGTSGANVLTF.

The V call is TRBV4-1, the J call TRBJ2-5; 8 positions match TRBD1. Unmatched junction bases numbered 8, after V lost 4 bases and J lost 4 bases. The CDR3 is 15 amino acids. Germline CDR1 MGHRA, CDR2 YSYEKL. CDR3 sequence: CASSPARQGSETQYF. CDR3 nucleotide sequence: TGCGCCAGCAGCCCAGCCCGACAGGGGTCAGAGACCCAGTACTTC.

The chain is built from TRBV4-3 and TRBJ2-7, with 8 bases aligning to TRBD1. Germline V gives CDR1 LGHNA, CDR2 YSLEER. CDR3 length: 15 amino acids. The V and J ends lost 0 bases and 3 bases, in that order; junction bases with no gene match: 4. The CDR3 loop reads CASSQERQGFYEQYF. Written as DNA, the CDR3 is TGCGCCAGCAGCCAAGAGCGACAGGGGTTCTACGAGCAGTACTTC.

The chain couples TRBV19 to TRBJ2-3, with a weak D call TRBD2 (5 bases). Trimming stripped 5 bases from V and 4 bases from J, with 16 bases between. Germline V CDR1 and CDR2: LNHDA, SQIVND (reference sequence). This CDR3 has 15 amino acids. The CDR3: CASSFGLLSADTQYF. CDR3 coding DNA: TGTGCCAGTAGTTTCGGACTTCTTAGTGCAGATACGCAGTATTTT.